This T cell receptor beta chain stems from a study of blood T cell repertoires in COVID-19. Sequencing was performed with immunoSEQ multiplex PCR; in TCRdb, only in-frame clones are kept and a portion is missing. The sample holds 130,000 to 150,000 clones; 84% are singletons and the top ten take less than 6%. Recruits, aged roughly 18 to 89 years, lived in roughly 22 US areas. This clonotype was sampled from a woman in her fifties or sixties who had been exposed to COVID-19. Sample: PBMCs or T cells enriched from blood (not recorded which).

The CDR3 spells CASSLGTSGRAGSYNEQFF. In DNA form, the CDR3 reads TGTGCCAGTAGCCTCGGGACTAGCGGGAGGGCCGGCTCCTACAATGAGCAGTTCTTC. This rearrangement joins TRBV19 to TRBJ2-1, with 16 bases matching TRBD2. Trimming took 6 bases from V and 0 from J; bases not matched to a gene: 8. The CDR3 spans 19 residues. Germline V gene data show CDR1 as LNHDA and CDR2 as SQIVND (reference sequence).